This T cell receptor (beta chain) was captured in a study of T cells in localized non-small cell lung cancer. Study results and limitations: T cell clonality was highest in uninvolved adjacent lung, above tumor.

The V gene's germline CDR1 is LNHDA and CDR2 SQIVND (reference sequence). The CDR3 consists of 14 residues. V shed 2 bases and J shed 5 bases, with 12 bases lying between them. The protocol was immunoSEQ multiplex PCR, while the TCRdb copy is restricted to in-frame clones and leaves out a portion. Of fewer than 10,000 clones in the sample, just under 45% were seen once. With respect to this clone: Its antigen is unidentified.

The J gene is TRBJ2-5, the V gene TRBV19, with no clear D. The sequence was obtained from a woman aged 35 to 69 with stage I lung adenocarcinoma. This material consisted of lymph node tissue, taken before any cancer treatment. The CDR3: CASSINRPGETQYF. The DNA of the CDR3 is TGTGCCAGTAGTATAAATAGGCCTGGGGAGACCCAGTACTTC.